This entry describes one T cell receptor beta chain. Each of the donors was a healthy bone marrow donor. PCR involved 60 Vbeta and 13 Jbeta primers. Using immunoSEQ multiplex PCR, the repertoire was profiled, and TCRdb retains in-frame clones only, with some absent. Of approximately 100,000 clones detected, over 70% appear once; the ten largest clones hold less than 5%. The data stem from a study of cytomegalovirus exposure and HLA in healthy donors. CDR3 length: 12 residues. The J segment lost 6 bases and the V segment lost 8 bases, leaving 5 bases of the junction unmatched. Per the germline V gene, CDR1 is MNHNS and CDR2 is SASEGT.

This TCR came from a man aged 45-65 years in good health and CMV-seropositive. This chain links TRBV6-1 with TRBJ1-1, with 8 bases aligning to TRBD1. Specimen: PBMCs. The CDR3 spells CASLDRVAEAFF. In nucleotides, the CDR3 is TGTGCCAGCTTGGACAGGGTCGCTGAAGCTTTCTTT.